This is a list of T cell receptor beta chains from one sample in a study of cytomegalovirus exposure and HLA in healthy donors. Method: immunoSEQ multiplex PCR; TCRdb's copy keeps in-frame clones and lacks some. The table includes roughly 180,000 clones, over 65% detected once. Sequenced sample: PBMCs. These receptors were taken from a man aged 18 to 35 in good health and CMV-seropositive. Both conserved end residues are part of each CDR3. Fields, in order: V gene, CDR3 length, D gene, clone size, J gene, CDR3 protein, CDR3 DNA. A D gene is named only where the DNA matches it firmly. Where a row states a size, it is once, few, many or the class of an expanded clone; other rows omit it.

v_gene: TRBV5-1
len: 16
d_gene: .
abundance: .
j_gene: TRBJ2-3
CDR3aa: CASSPPLSDSTDTQYF
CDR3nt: TGCGCCAGCAGCCCTCCTCTTAGCGACAGCACAGATACGCAGTATTTT

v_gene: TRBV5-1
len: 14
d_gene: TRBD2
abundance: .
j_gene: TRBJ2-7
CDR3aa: CASSTTSGSYEQYF
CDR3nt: TGCGCCAGCAGCACGACTAGCGGGAGCTACGAGCAGTACTTC

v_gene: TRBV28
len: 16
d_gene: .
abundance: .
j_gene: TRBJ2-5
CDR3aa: CASSFPAQGGEETQYF
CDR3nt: TGTGCCAGCAGTTTCCCCGCACAGGGTGGGGAAGAGACCCAGTACTTC

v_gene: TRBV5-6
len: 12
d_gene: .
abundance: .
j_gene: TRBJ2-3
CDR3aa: CASSLGQYTQYF
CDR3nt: TGTGCCAGCAGCTTGGGCCAGTATACGCAGTATTTT

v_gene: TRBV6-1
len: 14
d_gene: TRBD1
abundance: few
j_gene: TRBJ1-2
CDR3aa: CASSASGTGYGYTF
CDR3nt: TGTGCCAGCAGTGCATCCGGGACAGGCTATGGCTACACCTTC

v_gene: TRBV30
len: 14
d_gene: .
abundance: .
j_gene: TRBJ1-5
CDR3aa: CAWSVRGGEQPQHF
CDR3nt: TGTGCCTGGAGTGTACGGGGGGGGGAACAGCCCCAGCATTTT

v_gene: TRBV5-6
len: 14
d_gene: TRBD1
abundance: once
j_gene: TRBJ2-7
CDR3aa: CASSEQGGPYEQYF
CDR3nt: TGTGCCAGCAGTGAACAGGGGGGTCCCTACGAGCAGTACTTC

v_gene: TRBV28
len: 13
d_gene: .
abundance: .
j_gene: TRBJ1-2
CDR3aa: CASSYRGGHGYTF
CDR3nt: TGTGCCAGCAGCTATCGGGGGGGGCACGGCTACACCTTC

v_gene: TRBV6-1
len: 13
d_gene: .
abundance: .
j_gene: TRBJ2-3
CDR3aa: CASTGLSPDTQYF
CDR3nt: TGTGCCAGCACTGGACTATCGCCGGATACGCAGTATTTT

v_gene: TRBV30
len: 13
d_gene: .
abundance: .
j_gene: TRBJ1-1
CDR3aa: CAWSVGKRAEAFF
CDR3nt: TGTGCCTGGAGTGTTGGAAAGCGCGCTGAAGCTTTCTTT

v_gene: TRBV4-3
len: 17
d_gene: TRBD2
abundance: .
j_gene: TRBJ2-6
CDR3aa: CASSTRTSGSGANVLTF
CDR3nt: TGCGCCAGCAGCACACGGACTAGCGGCTCTGGGGCCAACGTCCTGACTTTC

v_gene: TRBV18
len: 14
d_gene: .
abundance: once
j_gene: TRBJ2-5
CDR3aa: CASSLTGAQETQYF
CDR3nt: TGTGCCAGCTCACTCACAGGAGCCCAAGAGACCCAGTACTTC

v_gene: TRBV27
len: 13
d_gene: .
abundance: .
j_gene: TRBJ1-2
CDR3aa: CASSLGGQGGYTF
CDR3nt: TGTGCCAGCAGTTTGGGGGGGCAGGGTGGCTACACCTTC

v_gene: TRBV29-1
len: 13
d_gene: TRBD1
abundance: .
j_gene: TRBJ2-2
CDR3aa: CSVGQGVTGELFF
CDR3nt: TGCAGCGTTGGCCAGGGGGTGACCGGGGAGCTGTTTTTT

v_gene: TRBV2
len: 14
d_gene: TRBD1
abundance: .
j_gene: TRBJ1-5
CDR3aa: CASSATGINQPQHF
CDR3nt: TGTGCCAGCAGCGCGACAGGGATCAATCAGCCCCAGCATTTT

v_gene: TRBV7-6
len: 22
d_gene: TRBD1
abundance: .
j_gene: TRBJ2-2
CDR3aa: CASSLDPSPGTGPPTNTGELFF
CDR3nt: TGTGCCAGCAGCTTAGATCCATCCCCCGGGACAGGGCCCCCCACGAACACCGGGGAGCTGTTTTTT

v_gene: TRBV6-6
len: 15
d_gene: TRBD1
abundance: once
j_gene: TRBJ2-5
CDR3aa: CASSPLQGTGETQYF
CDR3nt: TGTGCCAGCAGCCCACTACAGGGGACGGGGGAGACCCAGTACTTC